The sequence of this T cell receptor beta chain was determined in a study of blood T cell repertoires in COVID-19. Measured with immunoSEQ multiplex PCR; TCRdb has only the in-frame clones, and not every one. Of 430,000 or so clones listed, roughly 90% are singletons. Patients in Seattle were enrolled during active infection, then followed longitudinally. This clonotype was sampled from a young man with COVID-19, enrolled during active disease. Sequencing was done on a sample of peripheral blood.

CDR3 nucleotide sequence: TGTGCCAGTAGTATAGTAGGGGTTGGTAACGAGCAGTACTTC. Translated, it gives CASSIVGVGNEQYF. The chain couples TRBV19 to TRBJ2-7; possibly TRBD1 for D (5 bases). CDR1 LNHDA and CDR2 SQIVND come from the germline V gene (reference sequence). V lost 1 base and J 5 bases, leaving 12 bases between the germline ends. The CDR3 extends over 14 amino acids.